The T cell receptor (beta chain) under discussion was sequenced for a study of cytomegalovirus exposure and HLA in healthy donors. The PCR employed 60 Vbeta primers together with 13 Jbeta primers. Per the authors' pipeline: An analysis that came later counted some 80 million unique TCR beta chains, roughly 11 million shared. The assay was immunoSEQ multiplex PCR, and TCRdb's table has in-frame clones only and misses some. That table is the source of V, J and clone size, and D and trimming were worked out from the DNA. The sample records roughly 160,000 clones, more than 70% being singletons. V dropped 0 bases and J dropped 2 bases, with 9 bases sitting between them. The CDR3 runs 15 residues. Germline-derived CDR1 and CDR2 are KGHSH and LQKENI. Overall study results and limits: Later work found most CMV-associated TCR beta chains apparently HLA-restricted. High sensitivity and specificity were reportedly achieved when the classifier diagnosed cytomegalovirus status.

A note on this clone: What it binds is not known.

The sequence derives from a boy aged 2 to 9 in good health and CMV-seronegative. The chain combines TRBV18 with TRBJ2-3, with D unresolved. The sample was PBMCs. The DNA for the CDR3 is TGTGCCAGCTCACCACCGTCCACCTACACAGATACGCAGTATTTT. Protein product: CASSPPSTYTDTQYF.